These 3 T cell receptor beta chains came from one sample sequenced in a study of type 1 regulatory T cells. Study-level results: Type 1 regulatory T cells had a more restricted TCR repertoire than non-type 1 regulatory T cells.

Their antigen targets remain unknown. TCRdb called the reads again in MiXCR, with one record for every CDR3 protein. The data contain 65,000 to 80,000 distinct CDR3 sequences, more than 20% of them seen just once; the ten biggest clones take up 7% to 10%. The sample was cultured type 1 regulatory T (Tr1) cells, either the whole culture or a sorted fraction (not recorded which). The receptors stem from a human donor in good health.

This clonotype was observed a few times. J is TRBJ2-7 and V is TRBV3-1; 8 bases line up with TRBD1. V lost 2 bases to trimming and J lost 3 bases; unmatched junction nucleotides: 6. Germline V lookup: CDR1 LGHDT, CDR2 YNNKEL (reference sequence). The length of the CDR3 is 15 residues. CDR3 DNA: TGTGCCAGCAGCCAATCCCCAGGGGGCTTCTACGAGCAGTACTTC. Amino acids: CASSQSPGGFYEQYF.

The sample holds a few counts of this clonotype. The chain recombines TRBV4-2 with TRBJ2-1; 7 nucleotides align to TRBD2. V dropped 1 base and J dropped 4; count of bases not matched to a gene: 4. This CDR3 region has 15 residues. Per the germline V gene, CDR1 is LGHNA and CDR2 is YNFKEQ. The CDR3 DNA reads as TGTGCCAGCAGCCAAGCTAGCGGAGCTTACAATGAGCAGTTCTTC. This encodes CASSQASGAYNEQFF.

In DNA form, the CDR3 reads TGCGCCAGCAGTCAGTTGACTAGCGGGGCAGATACGCAGTATTTT. Translating it yields CASSQLTSGADTQYF. This rearrangement joins TRBV5-1 to TRBJ2-3; 11 nucleotides align to TRBD2. With V trimmed by 5 bases and J by 4 bases, 6 bases remained unmatched. Per germline, CDR1 SGHRS and CDR2 YFSETQ. The CDR3 spans 15 residues.